This T cell receptor beta chain was obtained from a study of a mutant IDH1 vaccine in newly diagnosed glioma. V was cut by 0 bases and J by 8 bases, with 13 bases left in between. This CDR3 spans 15 amino acids. Germline V gives CDR1 LGHNA, CDR2 YNFKEQ. The count of this clone is one. Time point meaning: baseline, week 1 (first vaccination visit). The treatment: pre-vaccination baseline after standard-of-care therapy. Diagnosis in the donors showed new WHO grade 3 or 4 astrocytomas that were IDH1-mutant and ATRX-lost. Clones were sequenced by immunoSEQ multiplex PCR, and TCRdb holds only the in-frame ones, with some missing. Of 60,000 to 85,000 clones in the sample, 75% to 85% were seen once.

The chain links TRBV4-2 to TRBJ2-2, with D tentatively TRBD1 (5 bases). The sample consisted of PBMCs, taken from a glioma patient treated with radiotherapy, temozolomide or both. This clonotype originated in a man aged 45-65 years with glioma. The CDR3 sequence: CASSQDEGVSGELFF. The CDR3 DNA reads TGTGCCAGCAGCCAAGATGAAGGGGTATCAGGGGAGCTGTTTTTT.